Listed below are T cell receptor beta chains from one sample, sequenced in a study of T-cell reconstitution after alpha-beta-depleted transplantation in children. TCRdb itself ran the PCR reads through MiXCR, one entry per CDR3 protein. This table holds about 300,000 distinct CDR3 sequences, roughly a tenth found once. Material: PBMCs, obtained before TCRalphabeta/CD19-depleted stem cell transplant. These receptors originate from a boy younger than two with acute myeloid leukemia, due to receive a stem cell transplant. Each CDR3 is given with its conserved first and last residue. Each record gives: CDR3 protein, CDR3 DNA, clone size, J gene, D gene, V gene. A D gene is named only where the DNA matches it firmly. Expanded clones get a size class; other rows say once, few or many, or leave the size out.

CDR3: CATSRDLRDDEQFF
DNA: TGTGCCACCAGCAGAGATTTGAGGGACGATGAGCAGTTCTTC
size: few
J: TRBJ2-1
D: NA
V: TRBV15

CDR3: CAISDRGQGNSPLHF
DNA: TGTGCCATCAGTGATAGGGGACAGGGAAATTCACCCCTCCACTTT
size: many
J: TRBJ1-6
D: TRBD1
V: TRBV10-3

CDR3: CSARVLAGAYNEQFF
DNA: TGCAGTGCTAGAGTCCTAGCGGGAGCCTACAATGAGCAGTTCTTC
size: many
J: TRBJ2-1
D: TRBD2
V: TRBV20-1

CDR3: CFSSVTGVTDTQYF
DNA: TGTTTCAGCAGCGTAACGGGGGTCACAGATACGCAGTATTTT
size: NA
J: TRBJ2-3
D: NA
V: TRBV9

CDR3: CASTPAEGTEAFF
DNA: TGTGCCAGCACCCCTGCGGAAGGCACTGAAGCTTTCTTT
size: NA
J: TRBJ1-1
D: NA
V: TRBV7-9

CDR3: CASSFLTGSETQYF
DNA: TGTGCCAGCAGTTTCCTCACAGGGTCGGAGACCCAGTACTTC
size: many
J: TRBJ2-5
D: NA
V: TRBV27

CDR3: CASSLGGYLGYTF
DNA: TGTGCCAGCAGCTTGGGAGGCTACCTGGGCTACACCTTC
size: few
J: TRBJ1-2
D: NA
V: TRBV5-8

CDR3: CASSLGHRDRVTDTQYF
DNA: TGCGCCAGCAGCTTGGGACACCGGGACAGGGTCACAGATACGCAGTATTTT
size: few
J: TRBJ2-3
D: TRBD1
V: TRBV5-1

CDR3: CASTGRGHGPQHF
DNA: TGTGCCAGCACAGGCAGGGGGCATGGGCCCCAGCATTTT
size: many
J: TRBJ1-5
D: TRBD1
V: TRBV28

CDR3: CASSLRASSANNEQFF
DNA: TGTGCCAGCAGCTTAAGGGCGAGTAGCGCCAACAATGAGCAGTTCTTC
size: few
J: TRBJ2-1
D: NA
V: TRBV7-3

CDR3: CASSLQGSDTQYF
DNA: TGTGCCAGCAGCTTACAGGGGTCGGATACGCAGTATTTT
size: many
J: TRBJ2-3
D: NA
V: TRBV7-3

CDR3: CASSLNTYEQYF
DNA: TGTGCCAGCAGCTTGAATACCTACGAGCAGTACTTC
size: many
J: TRBJ2-7
D: NA
V: TRBV7-9

CDR3: CASSLVSTVTDTQYF
DNA: TGTGCCAGCAGCTTAGTTAGCACGGTCACAGATACGCAGTATTTT
size: many
J: TRBJ2-3
D: NA
V: TRBV13

CDR3: CASSLSTGGGGQPQHF
DNA: TGTGCCAGCAGTTTATCCACAGGAGGGGGAGGTCAGCCCCAGCATTTT
size: NA
J: TRBJ1-5
D: NA
V: TRBV28

CDR3: CASSYSSTQYF
DNA: TGTGCCAGCAGTTACTCCTCGACCCAGTACTTC
size: NA
J: TRBJ2-5
D: NA
V: TRBV6-5

CDR3: CAICLFYSGGSGANVLTF
DNA: TGTGCCATCTGTTTATTCTATAGCGGTGGCTCTGGGGCCAACGTCCTGACTTTC
size: NA
J: TRBJ2-6
D: NA
V: TRBV3-1